The present T cell receptor beta chain was sequenced within a study of shared clonotypes between healthy human individuals. Study-wide context: The people who gave samples were a couple of women and a few men aged 18 to 49.

Those who donated were healthy HIV-negative adults, with no recent acute infections or vaccinations reported. From CD4+ cells came CD45RA+ naive and CD45RA-negative memory subsets. Sequencing was performed with immunoSEQ multiplex PCR; in TCRdb, only in-frame clones are kept and a portion is missing. This sample carries about 680,000 clones, 55% to 75% of them seen once, and the ten largest clones take about 1.7%. Germline V CDR1 and CDR2: SGHDT, YYEEEE. J was trimmed by 0 bases and V by 5 bases; bases with no gene match: 8. This CDR3 comprises 17 residues. The V and J genes are TRBV5-6 and TRBJ2-5; 12 bases fit TRBD2. The source of this sequence is a woman in her 30s in good health. Sequenced sample: memory CD4+ T cells sorted from blood. The subset was: CD45RA-negative fraction. The CDR3 region has the DNA TGTGCCAGCAGAACTGGACTAGCGGGATGGTACCAAGAGACCCAGTACTTC. Protein product: CASRTGLAGWYQETQYF.